The TCR beta chain described here comes from a study of cytomegalovirus exposure and HLA in healthy donors. At least ten counts were recorded for this clone. Antigen: not known. The protocol was immunoSEQ multiplex PCR, while the TCRdb copy is restricted to in-frame clones and leaves out a portion. This repertoire shows 90,000 or so clones, 85% found once; its top ten account for approximately 20%. Findings and caveats of the study: Some TCR beta chains (roughly 160 of them) were listed as cytomegalovirus-associated. Accounts indicate the classifier identified cytomegalovirus status with strong specificity and sensitivity. Rarity held for most TCR sequences, but there were some public TCRs that occurred in many donors.

The J segment lost 2 bases and the V segment lost 4 bases, leaving 6 bases of the junction unmatched. Germline CDR1 reads SGDLS; CDR2 reads YYNGEE. There are 15 residues in the CDR3. The donors formed part of the approximately 130-subject validation cohort, distinct from the roughly 730-subject first cohort. The genes are TRBV9 and TRBJ2-5, with 9 bases matching TRBD2. Sequencing used PBMCs. The receptor comes from a man aged 18 to 29 in good health and CMV-seropositive. CDR3 coding DNA: TGTGCCAGCAGCTCAGCGGGAGGTCGACAAGAGACCCAGTACTTC. It specifies CASSSAGGRQETQYF.